The 17 T cell receptor beta chains presented below share a single source sample, sequenced in a study of blood T cell repertoires in COVID-19. The protocol was immunoSEQ multiplex PCR, while the TCRdb copy is restricted to in-frame clones and leaves out a portion. The data show hundreds of thousands of clones, 88% seen once. Sequenced input: peripheral blood. The source is a man aged 18 to 30 with active or convalescent COVID-19.

CDR3 sequence: CASSFSWSGDNSPLHF. CDR3 in DNA: TGTGCCAGCAGCTTTTCCTGGTCGGGTGATAATTCACCCCTCCACTTT. The J gene is TRBJ1-6, the V gene TRBV11-2; no firm D call. The CDR3 is 16 amino acids. CDR1 and CDR2 from the germline V gene are SGHAT and FQNNGV. V shed 3 bases and J shed 5 bases, with 14 bases lying between them.

V gene TRBV6-5 combines with J gene TRBJ2-7, with a weak D call TRBD1 (5 bases). V lost 0 bases and J lost 6, with 15 bases in between. This CDR3 is 15 amino acids long. Germline V gene sequence: CDR1 MNHEY, CDR2 SVGAGI. The chain's CDR3 is CASSYSGARTSEQYF. CDR3 in DNA: TGTGCCAGCAGTTACTCAGGGGCTCGCACATCCGAGCAGTACTTC.

This rearrangement joins TRBV5-6 to TRBJ2-3, with D unclear. CDR1 and CDR2 from the germline V gene are SGHDT and YYEEEE. The CDR3 runs 13 residues. Between the trimmed V and J ends, which lost 4 bases and 4 bases, there was a span of 10 bases. The CDR3 sequence: CASSPEQSDTQYF. CDR3 nucleotide sequence: TGTGCCAGCAGCCCCGAACAATCAGATACGCAGTATTTT.

The chain combines TRBV11-3 with TRBJ1-1; D remains ambiguous. Deletions cut 0 bases from V and 4 bases from J, with 12 bases between. The CDR3 has 15 amino acids. Germline V gives CDR1 SGHNT, CDR2 YENEEA. CDR3 DNA: TGTGCCAGCAGCTTAGAAAGTGGAGTAGGCACTGAAGCTTTCTTT. Translation gives CASSLESGVGTEAFF.

In DNA, the CDR3 is TGTGCCAGCAGCTTGGCCGGGGAAAGCTCCTACAATGAGCAGTTCTTC. Translation: CASSLAGESSYNEQFF. V is TRBV5-6 and J is TRBJ2-1; tentatively, D is TRBD2 (5 bases). Between the trimmed V and J ends, which lost 0 bases and 0 bases, there was a span of 10 bases. The germline gives CDR1 SGHDT, CDR2 YYEEEE. The CDR3 spans 16 residues. The entire variable domain, with the rest obtained from reference TRBV5-6 and TRBJ2-1, is as follows: DAGVTQSPTHLIKTRGQQVTLRCSPKSGHDTVSWYQQALGQGPQFIFQYYEEEERQRGNFPDRFSGHQFPNYSSELNVNALLLGDSALYLCASSLAGESSYNEQFFGPGTRLTVL.

This chain links TRBV7-8 with TRBJ2-3, with TRBD1 as a possible D gene (5 bases). Germline-derived CDR1 and CDR2 are SGHVS and FQNEAQ. This CDR3 region has 13 residues. V was pared by 10 bases and J by 6 bases, with 17 bases between. CDR3 loop: CAIGGSTGDTQYF. The CDR3, as DNA: TGTGCCATCGGCGGATCCACAGGCGATACGCAGTATTTT.

The chain links TRBV5-4 to TRBJ2-5, with D possibly TRBD1 on 7 matching bases. This CDR3 spans 15 amino acids. V lost 4 bases and J 4 bases, leaving 17 bases between the germline ends. The germline V gene encodes CDR1 SGHNT and CDR2 YYREEE (reference sequence). CDR3 residues: CASSGTTGEAETQYF. DNA of the CDR3: TGTGCCAGCAGCGGAACTACAGGGGAGGCAGAGACCCAGTACTTC. The whole variable domain, filled in from reference TRBV5-4 and TRBJ2-5, reads ETGVTQSPTHLIKTRGQQVTLRCSSQSGHNTVSWYQQALGQGPQFIFQYYREEENGRGNFPPRFSGLQFPNYSSELNVNALELDDSALYLCASSGTTGEAETQYFGPGTRLLVL.

The chain joins TRBV7-8 to TRBJ1-5; 8 bases are a match to TRBD1. The CDR3 loop spans 18 amino acids. The germline V gene has CDR1 SGHVS and CDR2 FQNEAQ. The ends lost 2 bases at V and 0 bases at J; junction bases unmatched: 9. CDR3 sequence (DNA): TGTGCCAGCAGCTTAACTCTACAGGGGGAATATAGCAATCAGCCCCAGCATTTT. This sequence encodes CASSLTLQGEYSNQPQHF.

The V call is TRBV19, the J call TRBJ1-6, with 7 positions matching TRBD1. Germline lookup yields CDR1 LNHDA and CDR2 SQIVND (reference sequence). The CDR3 has 14 residues. The V segment lost 9 bases and the J segment 3 bases; nucleotides outside the gene matches: 5. The CDR3 protein is CASQGESYNSPLHF. CDR3 coding DNA: TGTGCCAGCCAGGGGGAAAGCTATAATTCACCCCTCCACTTT.

This chain uses TRBV6-1 with TRBJ2-1; D might be TRBD1 (6 bases). V lost 7 bases, J lost 0 bases, and 10 bases lay in between. Per the germline V gene, CDR1 is MNHNS and CDR2 is SASEGT. CDR3 length: 14 residues. The CDR3 is CASTQGYSYNEQFF. The CDR3 coding sequence is TGTGCCAGCACCCAGGGGTACTCCTACAATGAGCAGTTCTTC.

The chain has TRBV12-5 and TRBJ2-2; 8 nucleotides line up with TRBD1. The length of the CDR3 is 14 residues. Unmatched junction bases numbered 5, after V lost 4 bases and J lost 7 bases. Germline loops: CDR1 LGHNT, CDR2 FRNRAP. The CDR3: CASGYRGNIGELFF. The CDR3 DNA sequence: TGTGCTAGTGGTTACAGGGGGAATATCGGGGAGCTGTTTTTT.

The chain uses TRBV6-5 and TRBJ2-1; 9 nucleotides agree with TRBD1. The germline V gene has CDR1 MNHEY and CDR2 SVGAGI. CDR3 length equals 15 residues. The V gene end was trimmed by 6 bases and the J gene end by 1 base; junction bases not matched to a gene: 4. In DNA form, the CDR3 reads TGTGCCAGCAGACGAGGACAGGGGTCCTACAATGAGCAGTTCTTC. Residues: CASRRGQGSYNEQFF.

CDR3: CASSLSESNEQFF. In DNA, the CDR3 is TGTGCCAGCAGCTTAAGTGAGAGCAATGAGCAGTTCTTC. The rearrangement joins TRBV7-6 to TRBJ2-1; unclear D gene. V lost 2 bases, J lost 6 bases, and 8 bases lay in between. The CDR3 runs 13 residues. The V gene's germline CDR1 is SGHVS and CDR2 FNYEAQ. Full variable domain (remainder filled in from reference TRBV7-6 and TRBJ2-1): GAGVSQSPRYKVTKRGQDVALRCDPISGHVSLYWYRQALGQGPEFLTYFNYEAQQDKSGLPNDRFSAERPEGSISTLTIQRTEQRDSAMYRCASSLSESNEQFFGPGTRLTVL.

This chain links TRBV5-5 with TRBJ1-5; D gene ambiguous. The germline gives CDR1 SGHKS, CDR2 YYEKEE (reference sequence). This CDR3 is built from 15 residues. V lost 0 bases, J lost 0 bases, and 7 bases lay in between. The CDR3 DNA reads as TGTGCCAGCAGCTTGGTACAAATTAGCAATCAGCCCCAGCATTTT. This encodes CASSLVQISNQPQHF.

The rearrangement links TRBV7-5 to TRBJ1-6. TRBV7-5 is designated a pseudogene. The CDR3 is 17 amino acids. CDR3 region: CARSSPKQSSYNSPLHF. CDR3 nucleotide sequence: TGTGCCAGAAGCTCTCCCAAGCAAAGCTCCTATAATTCACCCCTCCACTTT.

V and J are TRBV6-4 and TRBJ2-6; the D gene is possibly TRBD1 (6 bases). This CDR3 is built from 15 residues. Germline V gene sequence: CDR1 MRHNA, CDR2 SNTAGT. V was trimmed by 8 bases and J by 4 bases, leaving 15 bases between them. CDR3 sequence (DNA): TGTGCCAGCTCCGGGACAACGGCCGGGGCCAACGTCCTGACTTTC. Translation: CASSGTTAGANVLTF.

V and J are TRBV29-1 and TRBJ2-1; D is ambiguous. Trimming stripped 8 bases from V and 6 bases from J, with 11 bases between. CDR3 length equals 11 residues. CDR1 is SQVTM, CDR2 ANQGSEA, per germline. The CDR3 sequence is CSPANSNEQFF. CDR3 nucleotide sequence: TGCAGCCCGGCTAACAGCAATGAGCAGTTCTTC.